Listed below are T cell receptor beta chains from one sample, sequenced in a study of T cell repertoires in cytomegalovirus infection. Antigen specificity for these receptors is unknown. From the reads, TCRdb called clonotypes with MiXCR, one entry per CDR3 protein. The profile shows 300,000 to 400,000 distinct CDR3 sequences, around 25% of them singletons. The sample was cultured PBMCs, taken from culture after CMV antigen stimulation. Receptors originate from a human donor in good health (CMV status not recorded). Some clones in this sample may be carry-over from other donors' samples. Each CDR3 is given with its conserved first and last residue. A D gene is named only where the DNA matches it firmly. The size of a clone is reported for some rows only, either as once, few or many, or as a class for expanded clones.

size	V	J	D	CDR3	DNA
few	TRBV19	TRBJ2-1	TRBD2	CASTPTSGNEQFF	TGTGCCAGTACCCCGACTAGCGGAAATGAGCAGTTCTTC
NA	TRBV12-3/TRBV12-4	TRBJ2-1	TRBD2	CASSLWGTSGRAMNEQFF	TGTGCCAGCAGTTTATGGGGGACTAGCGGGAGGGCGATGAATGAGCAGTTCTTC
many	TRBV7-2	TRBJ2-2	NA	CASSPRSLGNGELFF	TGTGCCAGCAGTCCCCGGTCCCTTGGCAACGGGGAGCTGTTTTTT
many	TRBV7-2	TRBJ1-2	NA	CASGEGMGNLYGYTF	TGTGCCAGCGGGGAAGGGATGGGGAACCTGTATGGCTACACCTTC
few	TRBV6-2/TRBV6-3	TRBJ1-1	NA	CASSSPGSEAFF	TGTGCCAGCAGTTCCCCGGGGTCTGAAGCTTTCTTT
many	TRBV7-2	TRBJ1-2	NA	CASSLGRGDIYGYTF	TGTGCCAGCAGCTTAGGGAGGGGGGACATCTATGGCTACACCTTC
many	TRBV7-8	TRBJ1-4	NA	CASSRPKEKLFF	TGTGCCAGCAGCCGCCCTAAGGAAAAACTGTTTTTT
few	TRBV4-1	TRBJ2-1	TRBD2	CASSQGLAASGNNEQFF	TGCGCCAGCAGCCAAGGATTGGCGGCTAGCGGTAACAATGAGCAGTTCTTC
NA	TRBV6-2/TRBV6-3	TRBJ1-5	NA	CASRGRPVNQPQHF	TGTGCCAGCAGGGGTAGACCGGTCAATCAGCCCCAGCATTTT
few	TRBV10-3	TRBJ2-3	TRBD2	CAMRTSESTDTQYF	TGTGCCATGCGGACTAGCGAAAGCACAGATACGCAGTATTTT
NA	TRBV15	TRBJ2-2	NA	CATSTRSPTGELFF	TGTGCCACCAGCACCAGGAGCCCCACCGGGGAGCTGTTTTTT
NA	TRBV7-2	TRBJ2-7	NA	CASSQTTPIFHEQYF	TGTGCCAGCAGCCAGACGACTCCTATCTTCCACGAGCAGTACTTC
many	TRBV7-2	TRBJ2-5	TRBD2	CASSPGSLAGVETQYF	TGTGCCAGCAGCCCCGGATCCCTAGCGGGAGTTGAGACCCAGTACTTC
many	TRBV20-1	TRBJ2-7	TRBD2	CSASPLAEYEQYF	TGCAGTGCTAGTCCGCTAGCGGAATACGAGCAGTACTTC
few	TRBV7-2	TRBJ2-3	TRBD2	CASSLPPGLAAPDTQYF	TGTGCCAGCAGCTTACCGCCGGGACTAGCGGCACCAGATACGCAGTATTTT
many	TRBV7-2	TRBJ1-5	NA	CASSSGQPRLQPQHF	TGTGCCAGCAGCTCTGGTCAGCCGCGTCTTCAGCCCCAGCATTTT
few	TRBV27	TRBJ1-2	TRBD1	CARQGRGYTF	TGTGCAAGACAGGGTCGCGGCTACACCTTC